These T cell receptor beta chains were read from a single sample in a study of PD-1 blockade in classical Hodgkin lymphoma. TCRdb's table, derived via immunoSEQ multiplex PCR, lists solely in-frame clones and lacks some. This table holds 50,000 or so clones, roughly 89% found once. The input for sequencing was peripheral blood mononuclear cells (PBMCs), taken before the fourth cycle of nivolumab. These TCRs come from a human donor with classical Hodgkin lymphoma. CDR3s include the opening cysteine and the closing phenylalanine or tryptophan. Fields, in order: CDR3 DNA, CDR3 protein, V gene, J gene, D gene, clone size, CDR3 length. A D gene is named only where the DNA matches it firmly. The listing skips clone size in some rows; elsewhere it reads once, few, many or a size class.

cdr3_nt: TGTGCCAGCTCGTCAGGACAGGGTACCACCGGGGAGCTGTTTTTT
cdr3_aa: CASSSGQGTTGELFF
v_call: TRBV19
j_call: TRBJ2-2
d_call: TRBD1
clone_size: once
cdr3_length: 15

cdr3_nt: TGTGCCAGCAGTTACTCTGTGTGGAATGAAGCTTTCTTT
cdr3_aa: CASSYSVWNEAFF
v_call: TRBV6-5
j_call: TRBJ1-1
d_call: NA
clone_size: few
cdr3_length: 13

cdr3_nt: TGCGCCAGCAGTGCTCGGACAGGGGGCCTCGAGCAGTACTTC
cdr3_aa: CASSARTGGLEQYF
v_call: TRBV10-1
j_call: TRBJ2-7
d_call: TRBD1
clone_size: NA
cdr3_length: 14

cdr3_nt: TGTGCCAGCAGCTCATCGCTGGAGACTGAAGCTTTCTTT
cdr3_aa: CASSSSLETEAFF
v_call: TRBV7-3
j_call: TRBJ1-1
d_call: NA
clone_size: NA
cdr3_length: 13

cdr3_nt: TGTGCCAGCAGCCCAACAGCCCCCGACTACGAGCAGTACTTC
cdr3_aa: CASSPTAPDYEQYF
v_call: TRBV5-5
j_call: TRBJ2-7
d_call: NA
clone_size: NA
cdr3_length: 14

cdr3_nt: TGTGCCAGCAGTTTATTCCCCAGGGTCGATGAGCAGTTCTTC
cdr3_aa: CASSLFPRVDEQFF
v_call: TRBV27
j_call: TRBJ2-1
d_call: NA
clone_size: NA
cdr3_length: 14

cdr3_nt: TGTGCCAGCAGCAAACGACTAGCGGTCAACAATGAGCAGTTCTTC
cdr3_aa: CASSKRLAVNNEQFF
v_call: TRBV21-1
j_call: TRBJ2-1
d_call: NA
clone_size: NA
cdr3_length: 15

cdr3_nt: TGTGCCAGCAGCTTACTACAGGGGGCCGGGGGGGCCAACGTCCTGACTTTC
cdr3_aa: CASSLLQGAGGANVLTF
v_call: TRBV27
j_call: TRBJ2-6
d_call: TRBD1
clone_size: NA
cdr3_length: 17

cdr3_nt: TGCGCCAGCAGCCAGGGGACAGGGATCTCTTCTTTCTATGGCTACACCTTC
cdr3_aa: CASSQGTGISSFYGYTF
v_call: TRBV5-1
j_call: TRBJ1-2
d_call: TRBD1
clone_size: NA
cdr3_length: 17

cdr3_nt: TGTGCCAGCAGTGGGAGACAGAGAAACTATGGCTACACCTTC
cdr3_aa: CASSGRQRNYGYTF
v_call: TRBV2
j_call: TRBJ1-2
d_call: NA
clone_size: NA
cdr3_length: 14

cdr3_nt: TGTGCCAGCAGCTTGCGGGGGAGGTTGGTCGACAATGAGCAGTTCTTC
cdr3_aa: CASSLRGRLVDNEQFF
v_call: TRBV7-8
j_call: TRBJ2-1
d_call: TRBD2
clone_size: NA
cdr3_length: 16

cdr3_nt: TGTGCCAGCAGTGATCTGATTGGTACAGGGGGGAACCAAGAGACCCAGTACTTC
cdr3_aa: CASSDLIGTGGNQETQYF
v_call: TRBV6-1
j_call: TRBJ2-5
d_call: TRBD1
clone_size: NA
cdr3_length: 18

cdr3_nt: TGTGCCAGCAGCCGGGACAGGGAGCAGTACTTC
cdr3_aa: CASSRDREQYF
v_call: TRBV9
j_call: TRBJ2-7
d_call: TRBD1
clone_size: few
cdr3_length: 11

cdr3_nt: TGTGCCAGCAGTGGCCGGGACAGCTACGATCAGCCCCAGCATTTT
cdr3_aa: CASSGRDSYDQPQHF
v_call: TRBV28
j_call: TRBJ1-5
d_call: TRBD1
clone_size: NA
cdr3_length: 15

cdr3_nt: TGTGCCAGCAGTGCGACAGGGTTAAATGGCTACACCTTC
cdr3_aa: CASSATGLNGYTF
v_call: TRBV27
j_call: TRBJ1-2
d_call: TRBD1
clone_size: NA
cdr3_length: 13

cdr3_nt: TGTGCCAGCAGTGAACGGGGAGTAGACACCTTC
cdr3_aa: CASSERGVDTF
v_call: TRBV25-1
j_call: TRBJ1-2
d_call: NA
clone_size: few
cdr3_length: 11

cdr3_nt: TGTGCCAGCAGCCGCCGGGACCGGAACTCTGGGGCCAACGTCCTGACTTTC
cdr3_aa: CASSRRDRNSGANVLTF
v_call: TRBV7-9
j_call: TRBJ2-6
d_call: NA
clone_size: NA
cdr3_length: 17

cdr3_nt: TGCGCCAGCAGCCAAGTTAACATGGGACTCACAGATACGCAGTATTTT
cdr3_aa: CASSQVNMGLTDTQYF
v_call: TRBV4-1
j_call: TRBJ2-3
d_call: NA
clone_size: few
cdr3_length: 16

cdr3_nt: TGTGCCAGCAGCTTAAACGGACCGACCTACGAGCAGTACTTC
cdr3_aa: CASSLNGPTYEQYF
v_call: TRBV5-4
j_call: TRBJ2-7
d_call: NA
clone_size: NA
cdr3_length: 14

cdr3_nt: TGCGCCAGCAGCTCACCCAGGGGGAGCTCCTACGAGCAGTACTTC
cdr3_aa: CASSSPRGSSYEQYF
v_call: TRBV5-1
j_call: TRBJ2-7
d_call: TRBD1
clone_size: NA
cdr3_length: 15

cdr3_nt: TGTGCCAGCAGCGCGGGACACCAACCCTACGAGCAGTACTTC
cdr3_aa: CASSAGHQPYEQYF
v_call: TRBV9
j_call: TRBJ2-7
d_call: NA
clone_size: NA
cdr3_length: 14

cdr3_nt: TGTGCCAGCAGTACCCCCGGGACAGAGTTCTTC
cdr3_aa: CASSTPGTEFF
v_call: TRBV6-5
j_call: TRBJ2-1
d_call: TRBD1
clone_size: NA
cdr3_length: 11

cdr3_nt: TGTGCCAGCAGCGCTAGTGGTAGCGAGCCCTACGAGCAGTACTTC
cdr3_aa: CASSASGSEPYEQYF
v_call: TRBV9
j_call: TRBJ2-7
d_call: NA
clone_size: NA
cdr3_length: 15